This paragraph reports one T cell receptor (beta chain). The antigen is unknown. The record originates from a study of T cells in Graves' hyperthyroidism and ophthalmopathy. Study-wide results and caveats: Most thyroid clonotypes expanded above 0.001 appeared in blood too. Ophthalmopathy was distinguished from stable hyperthyroidism by 13 V-J signatures.

PBMCs came from 10 ml fresh peripheral blood. Amplification of TCR beta CDR3 regions used RNA as the template. The TCR CDR3 was amplified in a first-round RT-PCR using the HTBI primer set. TCRdb reprocessed the multiplex PCR reads with MiXCR, giving one entry per CDR3 protein. Among hundreds of thousands of distinct CDR3 sequences listed, more than 20% were seen once. Germline V lookup: CDR1 GTSNPN, CDR2 SVGIG (reference sequence). V gave up 5 bases and J gave up 10 bases; unmatched junction bases: 6. This CDR3 is 12 amino acids long. Sequenced material: blood. The rearrangement links TRBV30 to TRBJ2-1; 9 bases align to TRBD1. The source of this sequence is a man under 40 with Graves' ophthalmopathy. The DNA of the CDR3 is TGTGCCTGGTCCGGGACAGGGAACGAGCAGTTCTTC. This translates into CAWSGTGNEQFF.